The 20 T cell receptor beta chains in this list originate from one sample, sequenced in a study of blood T cell repertoires in COVID-19. Some clones are missing from TCRdb's copy, which holds only in-frame ones; the method was immunoSEQ multiplex PCR. Seen here are around 160,000 clones, approximately 91% observed once, and the top ten hold about 2.3%. Material for sequencing was peripheral blood. Source of these receptors: a human donor in a cohort sampled during active COVID-19.

The V call is TRBV2, the J call TRBJ2-7, with TRBD2 identical over 8 bases. This CDR3 is 15 amino acids long. Germline CDR1 is SNHLY and CDR2 is FYNNEI. Losses at the gene ends were 4 bases for V and 2 bases for J; bases not matched to a gene: 7. The CDR3 is CASSGSGGGTYEQYF. The DNA for the CDR3 is TGTGCCAGCAGTGGTTCTGGCGGGGGGACCTACGAGCAGTACTTC.

This clone was seen only once. J is TRBJ2-7 and V is TRBV4-1; D possibly corresponds to TRBD2 (5 bases). The CDR3 sequence is 13 residues long. CDR1 MGHRA and CDR2 YSYEKL come from the germline V gene. The V end lost 1 base, the J end lost 3 bases, and 7 bases lay between the germline ends. The CDR3 bases are TGCGCCAGCAGCCAAGGCGGAGGCTACGAGCAGTACTTC. The encoded protein is CASSQGGGYEQYF.

V is TRBV7-9 and J is TRBJ2-7; D ambiguous. The CDR3 is 13 amino acids. Trimming took off 5 bases at V and 3 bases at J, with 11 bases between the two ends. The V gene's germline CDR1 is SEHNR and CDR2 FQNEAQ (reference sequence). The CDR3 sequence is CASSRIYSYEQYF. The CDR3 DNA reads TGTGCCAGCAGCCGCATTTACAGCTACGAGCAGTACTTC.

V is TRBV19 and J is TRBJ2-5; D is perhaps TRBD2 (5 bases). The germline V gene encodes CDR1 LNHDA and CDR2 SQIVND (reference sequence). Trimming left V 4 bases short and J 5 bases short, with 17 bases between. This CDR3 region has 15 residues. The DNA for the CDR3 is TGTGCCAGTAGTAGGCTGAGCGGCGACGGGGAGACCCAGTACTTC. Translated, it gives CASSRLSGDGETQYF.

CDR3 in DNA: TGTGCCAGCAGCCAAGGCGCGGGGGGGGCAGAGACCCAGTACTTC. It yields the protein CASSQGAGGAETQYF. V gene TRBV3-1 (or the pseudogene TRBV3-2) combines with J gene TRBJ2-5; 9 bases match TRBD2. The ends lost 1 base at V and 4 bases at J; junction bases unmatched: 4. The germline CDR1 and CDR2 sequences are LGHDT and YNNKEL (reference sequence). This CDR3 is 15 amino acids long.

The chain carries TRBV11-3 and TRBJ2-1; TRBD1 aligns across 7 bases. V dropped 1 base and J dropped 2; count of bases not matched to a gene: 5. This CDR3 is 16 amino acids long. Germline V gene sequence: CDR1 SGHNT, CDR2 YENEEA. This CDR3 is CASSLGGQGAYNEQFF. DNA of the CDR3: TGTGCCAGCAGCTTAGGTGGGCAGGGGGCCTACAATGAGCAGTTCTTC.

The table lists this clone with a count of one. The gene calls are TRBV4-3 and TRBJ1-4, with D perhaps matching TRBD1 (5 bases). The CDR3 sequence is 15 residues long. Germline CDR1 LGHNA, CDR2 YSLEER. V lost 0 bases and J lost 8, with 13 bases in between. This CDR3 reads CASSQDGQGWEKLFF. Written as DNA, the CDR3 is TGCGCCAGCAGCCAAGATGGGCAGGGATGGGAAAAACTGTTTTTT.

CDR3 sequence reads: CASSEFGGYTGELFF. In DNA form, the CDR3 reads TGTGCCAGCAGTGAATTTGGGGGGTACACCGGGGAGCTGTTTTTT. This chain links TRBV6-1 with TRBJ2-2; D possibly corresponds to TRBD2 (6 bases). The CDR3 runs to 15 residues. V was trimmed by 2 bases and J by 3 bases, leaving 10 bases between them. The germline CDR1 and CDR2 sequences are MNHNS and SASEGT.

The chain employs TRBV5-4 and TRBJ1-1; D is ambiguous. V lost 1 base, J lost 7 bases, and 11 bases lay in between. Per the germline V gene, CDR1 is SGHNT and CDR2 is YYREEE (reference sequence). The CDR3 runs 13 residues. The CDR3, as DNA: TGTGCCAGCAGCTTGTGGGGAGGAGGTGAAGCTTTCTTT. Translating gives CASSLWGGGEAFF.

V is TRBV30 and J is TRBJ2-1; 8 bases map to TRBD2. Germline assignment: CDR1 GTSNPN and CDR2 SVGIG (reference sequence). The CDR3 has 15 residues. The trim removed 5 bases at V and 6 bases at J, leaving 12 bases unmatched. CDR3 loop: CAWARGALRGNEQFF. The CDR3 nucleotides are TGTGCCTGGGCGCGGGGGGCCCTGCGGGGCAATGAGCAGTTCTTC. The variable domain in full, with the rest retrieved from reference TRBV30 and TRBJ2-1, is SQTIHQWPATLVQPVGSPLSLECTVEGTSNPNLYWYRQAAGRGLQLLFYSVGIGQISSEVPQNLSASRPQDRQFILSSKKLLLSDSGFYLCAWARGALRGNEQFFGPGTRLTVL.

The chain employs TRBV7-8 and TRBJ2-7, with 7 bases lining up with TRBD1. Germline values: CDR1 SGHVS, CDR2 FQNEAQ. CDR3 length equals 16 residues. After removal of 0 bases from V and 7 bases from J, the junction contained 12 bases not matched to a gene. In DNA form, the CDR3 reads TGTGCCAGCAGCTTAGCGTTGGGACAGTCTGGCGGGGAGCAGTACTTC. This translates into CASSLALGQSGGEQYF.

The gene calls are TRBV5-1 and TRBJ1-3, with 10 positions matching TRBD1. Germline CDR1 reads SGHRS; CDR2 reads YFSETQ. V was pared by 4 bases and J by 7 bases, with 5 bases of the junction left unmatched. The CDR3 length is 14 residues. CDR3 bases: TGCGCCAGCAGCCATCCGGACAGGGGGAACACCATATATTTT. Protein: CASSHPDRGNTIYF.

The CDR3 loop reads CASSRGGHQSSYEQYF. In DNA form, the CDR3 reads TGTGCCAGCAGTAGGGGTGGGCATCAGAGCTCCTACGAGCAGTACTTC. V and J are TRBV28 and TRBJ2-7, with D possibly matching TRBD1 (5 bases). The germline V and J ends were trimmed by 5 bases and 0 bases, with 17 bases remaining between them. CDR1 is MDHEN and CDR2 is SYDVKM in the germline V gene. This CDR3 region has 16 residues. The whole variable domain, remainder taken from reference TRBV28 and TRBJ2-7, is DVKVTQSSRYLVKRTGEKVFLECVQDMDHENMFWYRQDPGLGLRLIYFSYDVKMKEKGDIPEGYSVSREKKERFSLILESASTNQTSMYLCASSRGGHQSSYEQYFGPGTRLTVT.

The chain links TRBV7-8 to TRBJ2-2; 8 positions match TRBD1. CDR3 length: 15 amino acids. The V gene's germline CDR1 is SGHVS and CDR2 FQNEAQ. V was clipped by 6 bases and J by 0 bases; unmatched bases: 3. CDR3 loop: CASSRTGTNTGELFF. CDR3 DNA: TGTGCCAGCAGTCGGACAGGGACGAACACCGGGGAGCTGTTTTTT.

This clone has a handful of counts. The genes are TRBV6-2 or TRBV6-3 and TRBJ1-1; maybe TRBD1 (6 bases). The CDR3 has 13 amino acids. The V and J ends lost 2 bases and 11 bases respectively, with 15 bases between them. Germline CDR1 is MNHEY and CDR2 is SVGEGT. Here the CDR3 DNA reads TGTGCCAGCAGTTACGTACAGGGTGCTCGGGCTTTCTTT. Encoded protein: CASSYVQGARAFF.

In the case of this clone: A junction boundary mismatches the germline segment, possibly from a read error. The chain couples TRBV5-1 to TRBJ2-7, with D unclear. CDR3 length: 13 residues. Per the germline V gene, CDR1 is SGHRS and CDR2 is YFSETQ. Written as DNA, the CDR3 is TGCGCCAGCAGATTGGGCACTGACTACGAGCAGTACTTC. This gives the protein CASRLGTDYEQYF.

V is TRBV4-2 and J is TRBJ2-7; D possibly corresponds to TRBD2 (5 bases). The CDR3 has 14 residues. Germline CDR1 reads LGHNA; CDR2 reads YNFKEQ. V lost 0 bases to trimming and J lost 1 base, with 7 bases between them. This chain's CDR3 is CASSQERVSYEQYF. The CDR3 DNA follows: TGTGCCAGCAGCCAAGAGAGGGTTTCCTACGAGCAGTACTTC.

This rearrangement joins TRBV7-3 to TRBJ2-5; 9 bases are a match to TRBD2. CDR1 is SGHTA, CDR2 FQGTGA, per germline. Trimming cost V 2 bases and J 4 bases; bases outside gene matches: 8. The CDR3 covers 16 residues. CDR3 sequence reads: CASSLFGGGAVETQYF. CDR3 DNA: TGTGCCAGCAGCTTATTCGGCGGGGGGGCCGTAGAGACCCAGTACTTC.

The chain joins TRBV12-3 or TRBV12-4 to TRBJ1-1; 7 positions agree with TRBD1. The ends lost 6 bases at V and 2 bases at J; junction bases unmatched: 3. This CDR3 spans 13 amino acids. CDR3 region: CASRRQGNTEAFF. The DNA for the CDR3 is TGTGCCAGCAGAAGACAGGGAAACACTGAAGCTTTCTTT.

The CDR3 sequence is CASRHSYNEQFF. CDR3 coding DNA: TGTGCCAGCAGACACTCCTACAATGAGCAGTTCTTC. The V and J genes are TRBV27 and TRBJ2-1; D is unresolved. Per the germline V gene, CDR1 is MNHEY and CDR2 is SMNVEV (reference sequence). Trimming stripped 6 bases from V and 0 bases from J, with 3 bases between. This CDR3 has 12 residues.